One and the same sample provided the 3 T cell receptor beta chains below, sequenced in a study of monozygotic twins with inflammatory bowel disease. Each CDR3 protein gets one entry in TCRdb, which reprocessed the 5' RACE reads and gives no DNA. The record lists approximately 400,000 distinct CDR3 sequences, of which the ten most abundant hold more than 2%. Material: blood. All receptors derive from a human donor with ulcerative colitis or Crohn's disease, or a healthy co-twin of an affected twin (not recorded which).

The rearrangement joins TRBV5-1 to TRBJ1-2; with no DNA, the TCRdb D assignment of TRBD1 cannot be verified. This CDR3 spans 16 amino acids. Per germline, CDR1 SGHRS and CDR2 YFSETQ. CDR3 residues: CASSEAGTGVYKGYTF.

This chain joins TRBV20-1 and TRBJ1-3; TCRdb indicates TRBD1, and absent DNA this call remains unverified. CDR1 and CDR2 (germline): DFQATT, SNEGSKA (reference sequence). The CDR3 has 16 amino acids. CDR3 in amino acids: CSASPGQAFSGNTIYF.

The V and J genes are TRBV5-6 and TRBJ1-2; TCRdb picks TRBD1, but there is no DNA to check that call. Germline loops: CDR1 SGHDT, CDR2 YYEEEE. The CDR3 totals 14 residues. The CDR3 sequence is CASSLSGVTYGYTF.